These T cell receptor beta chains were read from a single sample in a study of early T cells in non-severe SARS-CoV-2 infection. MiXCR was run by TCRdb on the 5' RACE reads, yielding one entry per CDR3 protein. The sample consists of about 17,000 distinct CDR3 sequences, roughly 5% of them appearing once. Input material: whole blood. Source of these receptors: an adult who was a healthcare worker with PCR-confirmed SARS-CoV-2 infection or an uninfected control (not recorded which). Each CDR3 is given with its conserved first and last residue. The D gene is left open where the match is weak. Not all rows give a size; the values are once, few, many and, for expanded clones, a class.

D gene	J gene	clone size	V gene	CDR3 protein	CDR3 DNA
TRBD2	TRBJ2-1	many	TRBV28	CASSLWTSGVVNEQFF	TGTGCCAGCAGTTTGTGGACTAGCGGGGTAGTCAATGAGCAGTTCTTC
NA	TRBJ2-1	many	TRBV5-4	CASSTSSSSYNEQFF	TGTGCCAGCAGCACGTCTTCGAGCTCCTACAATGAGCAGTTCTTC
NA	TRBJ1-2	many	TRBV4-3	CASSQALSYGYTF	TGCGCCAGCAGCCAAGCCCTAAGCTATGGCTACACCTTC
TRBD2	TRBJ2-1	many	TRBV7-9	CASSLIFSGRTYNEQFF	TGTGCCAGCAGCTTAATCTTTTCCGGGAGGACCTACAATGAGCAGTTCTTC
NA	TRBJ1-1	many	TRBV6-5	CASSRQLNTEAFF	TGTGCCAGCAGCAGACAACTGAACACTGAAGCTTTCTTT
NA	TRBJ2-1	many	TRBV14	CASSLRNDYNEQFF	TGTGCCAGCAGCCTCCGAAACGACTACAATGAGCAGTTCTTC
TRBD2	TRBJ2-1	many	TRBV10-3	CAISESVTSGYEQFF	TGTGCCATCAGTGAGTCGGTGACTAGCGGCTATGAGCAGTTCTTC
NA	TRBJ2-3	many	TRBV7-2	CASSRVLDTQYF	TGTGCCAGCAGCCGAGTGCTTGATACGCAGTATTTT
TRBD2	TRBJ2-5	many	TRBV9	CASSAPGGWGKTQYF	TGTGCCAGCAGCGCACCGGGAGGGTGGGGAAAGACCCAGTACTTC
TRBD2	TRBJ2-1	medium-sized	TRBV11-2	CASSRQAGVFDEQFF	TGTGCCAGCAGCCGCCAAGCGGGAGTTTTCGATGAGCAGTTCTTC
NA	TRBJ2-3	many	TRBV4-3	CASSSGVTSTDTQYF	TGCGCCAGCAGCTCTGGCGTAACTAGCACAGATACGCAGTATTTT
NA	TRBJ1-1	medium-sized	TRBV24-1	CATSVQGGTEAFF	TGTGCCACCAGTGTTCAGGGAGGAACTGAAGCTTTCTTT
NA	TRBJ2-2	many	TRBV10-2	CASRKITNTGELFF	TGCGCCAGCAGAAAGATTACTAACACCGGGGAGCTGTTTTTT
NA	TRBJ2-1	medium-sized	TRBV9	CASSPDGGINEQFF	TGTGCCAGCAGCCCCGATGGGGGGATCAATGAGCAGTTCTTC
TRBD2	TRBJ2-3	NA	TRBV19	CASSNLAGGGTDTQYF	TGTGCCAGTAGTAACCTAGCGGGAGGGGGCACAGATACGCAGTATTTT
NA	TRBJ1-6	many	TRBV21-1	CASRVMADF	TGTGCCAGCAGAGTCATGGCTGACTTT
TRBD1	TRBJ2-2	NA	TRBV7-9	CASSFTDRGNTGELFF	TGTGCCAGCAGCTTCACGGACAGGGGGAACACCGGGGAGCTGTTTTTT
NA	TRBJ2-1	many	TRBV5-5	CASSLDGEGNRQRFF	TGTGCCAGCAGCTTGGATGGGGAAGGGAACCGACAGCGGTTCTTC
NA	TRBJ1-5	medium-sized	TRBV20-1	CSARDPKGGDQPQHF	TGCAGTGCTAGAGATCCCAAAGGAGGGGATCAGCCCCAGCATTTT
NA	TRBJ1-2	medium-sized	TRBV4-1	CASSQDLVPYGYTF	TGCGCCAGCAGCCAAGATCTCGTACCCTATGGCTACACCTTC
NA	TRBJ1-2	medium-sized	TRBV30	CAWSRDTSYGYTF	TGTGCCTGGAGTAGGGACACCTCATATGGCTACACCTTC
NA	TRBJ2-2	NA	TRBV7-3	CASSLRSGNPNTGELFF	TGTGCCAGCAGCTTGCGTTCTGGGAACCCGAACACCGGGGAGCTGTTTTTT
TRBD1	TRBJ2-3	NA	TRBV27	CASSLTGTGFTDTQYF	TGTGCCAGCAGTTTGACTGGGACAGGGTTCACAGATACGCAGTATTTT
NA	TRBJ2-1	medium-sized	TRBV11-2	CASSLGGLGSYNEQFF	TGTGCCAGCAGCTTAGGAGGACTCGGCTCCTACAATGAGCAGTTCTTC
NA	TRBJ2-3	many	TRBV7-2	CASSNPSTDTQYF	TGTGCCAGCAGCAACCCGAGCACAGATACGCAGTATTTT
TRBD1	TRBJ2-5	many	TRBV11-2	CASSLQYRDRVQETQYF	TGTGCCAGCAGCTTACAATACAGGGACAGAGTACAAGAGACCCAGTACTTC
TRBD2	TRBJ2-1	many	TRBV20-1	CSATRLAGGSNEQFF	TGCAGTGCTACCCGACTAGCGGGAGGTAGCAATGAGCAGTTCTTC
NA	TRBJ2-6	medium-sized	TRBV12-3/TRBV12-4	CASRLDISGANVLTF	TGTGCCAGCAGACTTGACATCTCTGGGGCCAACGTCCTGACTTTC
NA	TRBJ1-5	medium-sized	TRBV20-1	CSARVRNQPQHF	TGCAGTGCTAGAGTACGTAATCAGCCCCAGCATTTT
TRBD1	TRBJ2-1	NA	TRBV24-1	CATRGQGSPNEQFF	TGTGCCACCAGAGGACAGGGGAGCCCCAATGAGCAGTTCTTC
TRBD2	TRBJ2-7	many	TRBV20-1	CSAATSTYEQYF	TGCAGTGCGGCGACTAGCACCTACGAGCAGTACTTC
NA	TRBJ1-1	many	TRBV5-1	CASSLYTDNTEAFF	TGCGCCAGCAGCTTGTATACGGATAACACTGAAGCTTTCTTT
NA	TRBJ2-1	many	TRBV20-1	CSAREAGLYNEQFF	TGCAGTGCTAGAGAAGCAGGGCTCTACAATGAGCAGTTCTTC
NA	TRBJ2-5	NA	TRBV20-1	CSAGTPGTQYF	TGCAGTGCAGGGACTCCGGGGACCCAGTACTTC
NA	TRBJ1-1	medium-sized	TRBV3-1	CASSQDGRWALEAFF	TGTGCCAGCAGCCAAGATGGACGGTGGGCCCTTGAAGCTTTCTTT
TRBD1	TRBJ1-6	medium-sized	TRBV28	CASRRDSQSSPLHF	TGTGCCAGCAGACGGGACAGCCAGAGTTCACCCCTCCACTTT
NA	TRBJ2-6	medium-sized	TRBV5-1	CASSLEAGTGANVLTF	TGCGCCAGCAGCTTGGAGGCAGGGACTGGGGCCAACGTCCTGACTTTC
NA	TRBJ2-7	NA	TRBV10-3	CAISDGGGSSSYEQYF	TGTGCCATCAGTGATGGAGGGGGAAGTAGTTCCTACGAGCAGTACTTC
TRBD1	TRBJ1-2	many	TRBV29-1	CSVEPGTGGRTNGYTF	TGCAGCGTTGAACCCGGGACAGGGGGCAGAACTAATGGCTACACCTTC
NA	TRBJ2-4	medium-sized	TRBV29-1	CSVEDIQEAKNIQYF	TGCAGCGTTGAAGATATACAGGAAGCCAAAAACATTCAGTACTTC
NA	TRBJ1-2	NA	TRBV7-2	CASSPGRSNNYGYTF	TGTGCCAGCAGCCCCGGACGTAGTAATAACTATGGCTACACCTTC
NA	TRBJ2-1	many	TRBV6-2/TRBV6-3	CASSRLSGSSYNEQFF	TGTGCCAGCAGTCGACTTAGCGGTAGCTCCTACAATGAGCAGTTCTTC
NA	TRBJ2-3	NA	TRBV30	CAWSVTDTQYF	TGTGCCTGGAGTGTAACGGATACGCAGTATTTT
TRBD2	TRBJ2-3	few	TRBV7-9	CASRLGLGPDTQYF	TGTGCCAGCAGGTTGGGACTAGGCCCAGATACGCAGTATTTT
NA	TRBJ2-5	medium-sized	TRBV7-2	CASSSDTGRSQTQYF	TGTGCCAGCAGCTCGGATACAGGGAGGTCGCAGACCCAGTACTTC
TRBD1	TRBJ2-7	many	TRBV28	CASTYLRSIGTGEEQYF	TGTGCCAGCACCTATTTACGTTCCATTGGGACAGGTGAAGAGCAGTACTTC
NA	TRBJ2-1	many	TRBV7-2	CASSLDNSEQFF	TGTGCCAGCAGCTTAGATAACTCCGAGCAGTTCTTC
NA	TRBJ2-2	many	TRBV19	CASSISLNTGELFF	TGTGCCAGTAGTATATCGCTGAACACCGGGGAGCTGTTTTTT
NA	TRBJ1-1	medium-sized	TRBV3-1	CASSPRSSGQNTEAFF	TGTGCCAGCAGCCCCCGCAGTTCGGGGCAAAACACTGAAGCTTTCTTT
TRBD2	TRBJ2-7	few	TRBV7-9	CASSSPGLAGSEQYF	TGTGCCAGCAGCTCCCCGGGACTAGCGGGTTCCGAGCAGTACTTC
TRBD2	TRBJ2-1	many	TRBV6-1	CASSKPGLATSEQFF	TGTGCCAGCAGTAAACCGGGACTAGCGACCAGTGAGCAGTTCTTC
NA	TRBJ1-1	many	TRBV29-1	CSVVALSRGTEAFF	TGCAGCGTTGTGGCTCTCAGCAGGGGCACTGAAGCTTTCTTT